Following are 5 T cell receptor beta chains from one sample sequenced in a study of OX40 agonist ivuxolimab in advanced cancers. The repertoire was sequenced with immunoSEQ multiplex PCR; TCRdb's copy has only in-frame clones and lacks some. The table includes 77,000 or so clones, roughly 80% detected once. This specimen was CD4+ or CD8+ T cells sorted from blood, taken in a trial of the OX40 agonist ivuxolimab. These receptors were collected from an adult with an advanced solid tumor such as melanoma, head and neck, liver or kidney cancer.

The V and J genes are TRBV7-2 and TRBJ1-3; D ambiguous. CDR1 and CDR2 (germline): SGHTA, FQGNSA. The CDR3 extends over 17 amino acids. Trimming left V 5 bases short and J 0 bases short, with 17 bases between. The CDR3 DNA sequence: TGTGCCAGCAGCCCGCGTCCAGACGGCCTCTCTGGAAACACCATATATTTT. Translating it yields CASSPRPDGLSGNTIYF.

The genes are TRBV5-4 and TRBJ1-4, with D possibly being TRBD1 (5 bases). The V end was cut by 1 base, the J end by 8 bases, with 15 bases between. Germline V lookup: CDR1 SGHNT, CDR2 YYREEE (reference sequence). This CDR3 spans 15 amino acids. CDR3 sequence: CASSLRSGGSEKLFF. The CDR3 DNA sequence: TGTGCCAGCAGCTTGAGGTCTGGGGGTAGCGAAAAACTGTTTTTT.

The J gene is TRBJ2-1, the V gene TRBV19; TRBD2 aligns across 8 bases. This CDR3 spans 15 amino acids. The germline CDR1 and CDR2 sequences are LNHDA and SQIVND (reference sequence). V was pared by 8 bases and J by 7 bases, with 13 bases of the junction left unmatched. CDR3 amino acids: CASGSQRGGRNEQFF. CDR3 bases: TGTGCCAGTGGAAGCCAACGGGGGGGCCGAAATGAGCAGTTCTTC.

As to this clone: The junction departs from the called germline gene at one end, perhaps through a read error. The rearrangement links TRBV7-7 to TRBJ2-5; D gene unclear. The CDR3 is made up of 13 amino acids. Germline V gene data show CDR1 as SSHAT and CDR2 as FNYEAQ (reference sequence). DNA of the CDR3: TGTGCTAGCAGCTTAGCACCCGTGGAGACCCAGTACTTC. This sequence encodes CASSLAPVETQYF.

This clone was seen more than once but under ten times. The V call is TRBV5-1, the J call TRBJ2-7; 9 bases line up with TRBD1. This CDR3 is built from 14 residues. The V segment lost 0 bases and the J segment 4 bases; nucleotides outside the gene matches: 2. Per germline, CDR1 SGHRS and CDR2 YFSETQ. The CDR3 DNA is TGCGCCAGCAGCTTGGAGGGGACAGGGTACGAGCAGTACTTC. Translating gives CASSLEGTGYEQYF. Drawing the rest from reference TRBV5-1 and TRBJ2-7, the complete variable domain is KAGVTQTPRYLIKTRGQQVTLSCSPISGHRSVSWYQQTPGQGLQFLFEYFSETQRNKGNFPGRFSGRQFSNSRSEMNVSTLELGDSALYLCASSLEGTGYEQYFGPGTRLTVT.